Following are 25 T cell receptor beta chains from one sample sequenced in a study of shared clonotypes between healthy human individuals. Assay used: immunoSEQ multiplex PCR; TCRdb lists only in-frame clones, some missing. The sample shows about 380,000 clones, about 97% of them seen only once. Material for sequencing was memory CD8+ T cells sorted from blood. Subset given: CD45RO+ cells pooled with CCR7-negative TemRA cells. The receptors were gathered from a man aged 25 to 40 in good health.

V is TRBV25-1 and J is TRBJ2-1, with 10 bases aligning to TRBD1. Trimming cost V 3 bases and J 6 bases; bases outside gene matches: 2. The CDR3 is 14 residues long. CDR1 MGHDK and CDR2 SYGVNS come from the germline V gene. The CDR3 region has the DNA TGTGCCAGCAGTGAGAGGGACAGGGGCAATGAGCAGTTCTTC. This sequence encodes CASSERDRGNEQFF.

CDR3 coding DNA: TGTGCCAGCAGCTCGGGGTTGGGAGTAGCCAAAAACATTCAGTACTTC. Encoded protein: CASSSGLGVAKNIQYF. The genes are TRBV7-2 and TRBJ2-4, with D tentatively TRBD2 (5 bases). The ends were cut back, 4 bases at V and 0 bases at J, with 13 bases in the middle. CDR3 size: 16 residues. From germline, CDR1 is SGHTA and CDR2 FQGNSA.

The rearrangement uses TRBV5-4 and TRBJ2-1; the D gene is possibly TRBD2 (5 bases). Germline CDR1 reads SGHNT; CDR2 reads YYREEE (reference sequence). This CDR3 is built from 14 residues. Trimming removed 4 bases at V and 6 bases at J, with 14 bases between. CDR3 in DNA: TGTGCCAGCAGCATCGGAAATAGCGTCAATGAGCAGTTCTTC. Translating gives CASSIGNSVNEQFF.

This rearrangement joins TRBV5-1 to TRBJ2-7; TRBD2 aligns across 9 bases. Germline V gene lookup returns CDR1 SGHRS and CDR2 YFSETQ. The CDR3 extends over 16 amino acids. Trimming cost V 1 base and J 2 bases; bases outside gene matches: 7. The CDR3 sequence is CASSLFLAGPTYEQYF. The CDR3, as DNA: TGCGCCAGCAGCTTGTTCCTAGCGGGACCCACCTACGAGCAGTACTTC.

CDR3 nucleotides: TGTGCCAGCAGCTTAGAGCCGGGACAGGGGGGGTACGAGCAGTACTTC. Protein: CASSLEPGQGGYEQYF. V is TRBV7-9 and J is TRBJ2-7, with 11 bases lining up with TRBD1. J lost 4 bases, V lost 1 base, and 6 bases had no gene match. CDR1 is SEHNR, CDR2 FQNEAQ, per germline (reference sequence). The CDR3 runs to 16 residues.

The chain has TRBV19 and TRBJ1-5, with no clear D. Trimming took 3 bases from V and 2 from J, leaving 14 bases between them. CDR3 length equals 16 residues. Germline CDR1 LNHDA, CDR2 SQIVND (reference sequence). The CDR3 DNA follows: TGTGCCAGTAGTATGGTCCACTCCCGGGGCAATCAGCCCCAGCATTTT. This gives the protein CASSMVHSRGNQPQHF.

V is TRBV7-6 and J is TRBJ2-7; tentatively, D is TRBD1 (5 bases). V gave up 1 base and J gave up 7 bases, with 17 bases separating them. The CDR3 covers 15 residues. CDR1 SGHVS and CDR2 FNYEAQ come from the germline V gene. This chain's CDR3 is CASSLVEARAWEQYF. CDR3 nucleotides: TGTGCCAGCAGCTTAGTCGAGGCCAGGGCGTGGGAGCAGTACTTC.

This chain uses TRBV13 with TRBJ2-7, with 11 nucleotides matching TRBD1. CDR3 length: 16 residues. With 5 bases clipped from V and 3 bases from J, the junction kept 9 bases outside the gene matches. Germline CDR1 PRHDT, CDR2 FYEKMQ (reference sequence). CDR3 loop: CASSPPGGTGGYEQYF. The CDR3 region has the DNA TGTGCCAGCAGCCCCCCGGGGGGGACAGGGGGCTACGAGCAGTACTTC.

About this clone itself: This CDR3 is also generated by other DNA sequences in the sample. The chain links TRBV18 to TRBJ2-7, with 11 positions matching TRBD1. Trimming took 2 bases from V and 3 from J; bases not matched to a gene: 0. CDR1 is KGHSH and CDR2 is LQKENI in the germline V gene. CDR3 size: 14 residues. As DNA, the CDR3 is TGTGCCAGCTCACCAGGGACAGGGGGCTACGAGCAGTACTTC. Translation gives CASSPGTGGYEQYF.

This clone came up once. At the DNA level, this CDR3 is encoded by other sequences in the same sample as well. V and J are TRBV28 and TRBJ1-2; D is uncertain. This CDR3 is 11 amino acids long. V was pared by 6 bases and J by 4 bases, with 6 bases between. CDR1 is MDHEN and CDR2 is SYDVKM in the germline V gene. The CDR3 DNA reads TGTGCCAGCAGCAATAGCTATGGCTACACCTTC. Its translation is CASSNSYGYTF.

The chain employs TRBV9 and TRBJ2-7, with 11 bases lining up with TRBD2. Trimming removed 0 bases from V and 3 bases from J; junction bases left unmatched: 5. CDR3 length: 16 residues. Germline lookup yields CDR1 SGDLS and CDR2 YYNGEE. In nucleotides, the CDR3 is TGTGCCAGCAGCGTAGGGTCGGGACTAGCGGACTACGAGCAGTACTTC. Protein sequence: CASSVGSGLADYEQYF.

The chain joins TRBV5-4 to TRBJ1-5, with 9 positions matching TRBD1. The CDR3 sequence is 13 residues long. Germline loops: CDR1 SGHNT, CDR2 YYREEE (reference sequence). V shed 2 bases, J shed 8 bases, and the junction held 2 bases outside the gene matches. Here the CDR3 reads CASSLQGAEPQHF. CDR3 bases: TGTGCCAGCAGCTTACAGGGGGCGGAGCCCCAGCATTTT.

V and J are TRBV30 and TRBJ2-7; D is perhaps TRBD2 (6 bases). Trimming took 3 bases from V and 1 from J, leaving 10 bases between them. CDR3 size: 13 residues. Germline CDR1 reads GTSNPN; CDR2 reads SVGIG (reference sequence). The CDR3 protein is CAWSRDSSYEQYF. The CDR3 DNA sequence: TGTGCCTGGAGCCGGGACTCATCCTACGAGCAGTACTTC.

J is TRBJ1-1 and V is TRBV6-5, with 8 bases matching TRBD1. This CDR3 is built from 16 residues. Per germline, CDR1 MNHEY and CDR2 SVGAGI. The junction had 9 bases not matched to a gene; V was cut back by 2 bases and J by 4 bases. The CDR3 DNA follows: TGTGCCAGCAGTTACGAAAGGCAGGGGGCGCCCACTGAAGCTTTCTTT. Residues: CASSYERQGAPTEAFF.

The chain links TRBV21-1 to TRBJ2-3; whether TRBD2, the table's D call, matches the DNA was not checked. TRBV21-1 is recorded as a pseudogene. The CDR3 contains 12 residues. The CDR3 loop is CASSNLRDTQYF. The CDR3 bases are TGTGCCAGCAGCAACCTTAGAGATACGCAGTATTTT.

The rearrangement joins TRBV11-1 to TRBJ2-5; 11 bases are a match to TRBD2. Germline CDR1 is SGHAT and CDR2 is FQDESV (reference sequence). The length of the CDR3 is 15 residues. V lost 6 bases to trimming and J lost 0 bases; unmatched junction nucleotides: 3. CDR3 bases: TGTGCCAGCAGGCCTAGCGGGGGGTACCAAGAGACCCAGTACTTC. This gives the protein CASRPSGGYQETQYF.

This chain joins TRBV6-6 and TRBJ1-4; 10 bases align to TRBD1. Germline CDR1 and CDR2: MNHNY and SVGAGI (reference sequence). CDR3 size: 15 residues. Trimming cost V 4 bases and J 7 bases; bases outside gene matches: 6. The CDR3 is CASSSPTGGGEKLFF. The CDR3 DNA is TGTGCCAGCAGTTCGCCGACAGGGGGCGGTGAAAAACTGTTTTTT.

This clone was found once. The chain joins TRBV18 to TRBJ2-5; D unresolved. From germline, CDR1 is KGHSH and CDR2 LQKENI. CDR3 size: 13 residues. Trimming took 0 bases from V and 5 from J, leaving 7 bases between them. CDR3 region: CASSPPVEETQYF. The CDR3 DNA is TGTGCCAGCTCACCACCGGTGGAGGAGACCCAGTACTTC. Looking up the rest from reference TRBV18 and TRBJ2-5 gives the full variable domain: NAGVMQNPRHLVRRRGQEARLRCSPMKGHSHVYWYRQLPEEGLKFMVYLQKENIIDESGMPKERFSAEFPKEGPSILRIQQVVRGDSAAYFCASSPPVEETQYFGPGTRLLVL.

The gene calls are TRBV7-2 and TRBJ2-3, with a weak D call TRBD1 (6 bases). This CDR3 has 18 residues. Per the germline V gene, CDR1 is SGHTA and CDR2 is FQGNSA. Deletions cut 4 bases from V and 0 bases from J, with 20 bases between. The CDR3 spells CASSSRPGTYLSTDTQYF. Written as DNA, the CDR3 is TGTGCCAGCAGCTCTCGTCCCGGGACATACCTTAGCACAGATACGCAGTATTTT.

The chain couples TRBV5-1 to TRBJ2-1; weak D call: TRBD2 (10 bases). The ends were cut back, 2 bases at V and 2 bases at J, with 26 bases in the middle. The CDR3 contains 20 residues. Looked up from germline, CDR1 is SGHRS and CDR2 is YFSETQ. Here the CDR3 DNA reads TGCGCCAGCAGCTTCTTAGGGACAGGGCTTCTAGCGGGAGCCTACAATGAGCAGTTCTTC. Translating it yields CASSFLGTGLLAGAYNEQFF.

The V gene is TRBV19, the J gene TRBJ1-3, with D uncertain. This CDR3 region has 12 residues. CDR1 LNHDA and CDR2 SQIVND come from the germline V gene (reference sequence). Trimming left V 4 bases short and J 3 bases short, with 4 bases between. The CDR3 protein is CASSRFGNTIYF. The CDR3 DNA sequence: TGTGCCAGTAGTAGGTTTGGAAACACCATATATTTT.

The chain employs TRBV6-1 and TRBJ1-1; no clear D gene. CDR1 MNHNS and CDR2 SASEGT come from the germline V gene. The CDR3 extends over 11 amino acids. The V end was cut by 4 bases, the J end by 5 bases, with 5 bases between. CDR3 amino acids: CASSVVTEAFF. The CDR3 bases are TGTGCCAGCAGTGTCGTTACTGAAGCTTTCTTT.

The genes are TRBV9 and TRBJ2-1; D is uncertain. Trimming pared 0 bases from V and 4 bases from J, leaving 8 bases between. The germline gives CDR1 SGDLS, CDR2 YYNGEE. This CDR3 has 14 amino acids. DNA for the CDR3: TGTGCCAGCAGCGTAGGCACGATATACAATGAGCAGTTCTTC. Its translation is CASSVGTIYNEQFF.

CDR3 region: CATSRDRGNTIYF. CDR3 DNA: TGTGCCACCAGCAGAGACAGGGGAAACACCATATATTTT. V and J are TRBV15 and TRBJ1-3; D gene unclear. The V and J ends lost 0 bases and 4 bases respectively, with 4 bases between them. Germline assignment: CDR1 LNHNV and CDR2 YYDKDF (reference sequence). The CDR3 has 13 amino acids.

The rearrangement links TRBV5-1 to TRBJ2-7; 13 positions match TRBD2. J was trimmed by 3 bases and V by 4 bases; bases with no gene match: 4. This CDR3 comprises 15 residues. The germline gives CDR1 SGHRS, CDR2 YFSETQ. The CDR3 loop reads CASSEGLAGIYEQYF. The CDR3 coding sequence is TGCGCCAGCAGCGAGGGACTAGCGGGGATCTACGAGCAGTACTTC.